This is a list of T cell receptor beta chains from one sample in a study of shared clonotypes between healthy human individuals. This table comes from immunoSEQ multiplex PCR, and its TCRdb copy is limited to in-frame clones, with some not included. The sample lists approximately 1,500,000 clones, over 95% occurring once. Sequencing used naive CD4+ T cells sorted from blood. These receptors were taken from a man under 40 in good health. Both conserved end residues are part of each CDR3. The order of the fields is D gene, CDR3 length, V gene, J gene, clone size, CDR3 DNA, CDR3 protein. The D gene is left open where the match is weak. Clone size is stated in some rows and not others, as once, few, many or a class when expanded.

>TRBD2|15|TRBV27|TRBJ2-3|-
TGTGCCAGCAGTTTTCCGGGAGGGCCCCCAGATACGCAGTATTTT
CASSFPGGPPDTQYF
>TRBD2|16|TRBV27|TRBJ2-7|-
TGTGCCAGCAGATTAACTAGCGGGAGGTCGTCCTACGAGCAGTACTTC
CASRLTSGRSSYEQYF
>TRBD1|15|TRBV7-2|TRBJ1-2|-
TGTGCCAGCAGCTTCCAGGACAGGGGGTATCATGGCTACACCTTC
CASSFQDRGYHGYTF
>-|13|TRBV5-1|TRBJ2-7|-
TGCGCCAGCAGCCCCGTAGGGGCGTACGAGCAGTACTTC
CASSPVGAYEQYF
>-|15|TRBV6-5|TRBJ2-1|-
TGTGCCAGCAGTTACTCAGGGGTGGTCGACAATGAGCAGTTCTTC
CASSYSGVVDNEQFF
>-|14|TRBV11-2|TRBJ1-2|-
TGTGCCAGCAAGGGACTGTTCCTAGGAAGTGGCTACACCTTC
CASKGLFLGSGYTF
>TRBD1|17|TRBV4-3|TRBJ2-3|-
TGCGCCAGCAGCCAACTTGGGGCAGGGCAGGGGGCAGATACGCAGTATTTT
CASSQLGAGQGADTQYF
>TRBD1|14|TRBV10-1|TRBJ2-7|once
TGCGCCAGCAGTGATGGTCAGGGGGCTACCGAGCAGTACTTC
CASSDGQGATEQYF
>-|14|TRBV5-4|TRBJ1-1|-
TGTGCCAGCAGCTTCCCGGGACCGAACACTGAAGCTTTCTTT
CASSFPGPNTEAFF
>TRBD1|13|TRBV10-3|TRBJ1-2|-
TGTGCCATCAATATACAGGGGGCAGAAGGCTACACCTTC
CAINIQGAEGYTF
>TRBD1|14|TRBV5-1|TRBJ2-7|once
TGCGCCAGCAGCTTGCGAGGACAGGGATCCGAGCAGTACTTC
CASSLRGQGSEQYF
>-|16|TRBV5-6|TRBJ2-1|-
TGTGCCAGCAGCTTCTCTGTCCCAATCTCGGGGAATGAGCAGTTCTTC
CASSFSVPISGNEQFF
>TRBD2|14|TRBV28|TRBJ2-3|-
TGTGCCAGCAGTCTAGCGGGAGCTACAGATACGCAGTATTTT
CASSLAGATDTQYF
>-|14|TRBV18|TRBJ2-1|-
TGTGCCAGCTCATCGTCGACTCCCGGAGGGGGGCAGTTCTTC
CASSSSTPGGGQFF
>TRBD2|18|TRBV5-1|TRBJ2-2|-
TGCGCCAGCAGCTCGGGACTAGCGGGAGGGCCTGACACCGGGGAGCTGTTTTTT
CASSSGLAGGPDTGELFF
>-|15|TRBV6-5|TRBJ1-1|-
TGTGCCAGTAGTAGAAGGGTGGCATTGAACACTGAAGCTTTCTTT
CASSRRVALNTEAFF
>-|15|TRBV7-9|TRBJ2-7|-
TGTGCCAGCAGCTTTACCGGGATCCCAGTCGACGAGCAGTACTTC
CASSFTGIPVDEQYF
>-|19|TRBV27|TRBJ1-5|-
TGTGCCAGCGCCCACCTCGGAGTGGGGAGGCAGTTAGGCAATCAGCCCCAGCATTTT
CASAHLGVGRQLGNQPQHF
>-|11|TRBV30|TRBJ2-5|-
TGTGCCTGGACCCGAGGGGGGACCCAGTACTTC
CAWTRGGTQYF
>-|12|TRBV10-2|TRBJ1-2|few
TGCGCCAGTGCCGGACAGAACTATGGCTACACCTTC
CASAGQNYGYTF
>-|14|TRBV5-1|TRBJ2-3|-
TGCGCCAGCAGCTTGTTGATTCCCACAGATACGCAGTATTTT
CASSLLIPTDTQYF
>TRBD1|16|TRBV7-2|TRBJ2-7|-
TGTGCCAGCAGCTTAGCGGGGACAGGATACTCCTACGAGCAGTACTTC
CASSLAGTGYSYEQYF
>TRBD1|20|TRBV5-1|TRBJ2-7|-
TGCGCCAGCAGCCCAGTCTGGGTGCCGATCCACAGGGGGCCTTCCTACGAGCAGTACTTC
CASSPVWVPIHRGPSYEQYF
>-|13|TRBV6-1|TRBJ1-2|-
TGTGCCAGCCTGCAATTTTCTAACTATGGCTACACCTTC
CASLQFSNYGYTF
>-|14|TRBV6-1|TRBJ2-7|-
TGTGCCAGCAGTGTCGACAGGAGCTCCTACGAGCAGTACTTC
CASSVDRSSYEQYF
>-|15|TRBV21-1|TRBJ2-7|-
TGTGCCAGCAGCAAATCGGAAACGACACGTTACGAGCAGTACTTC
CASSKSETTRYEQYF
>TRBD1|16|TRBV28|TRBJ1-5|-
TGTGCCAGCAGTCCGCCCTATGGACAGGGCAATCAGCCCCAGCATTTT
CASSPPYGQGNQPQHF
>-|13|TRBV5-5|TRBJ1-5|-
TGTGCCAGCAGCTTGCAGGGTCTTCAGCCCCAGCATTTT
CASSLQGLQPQHF
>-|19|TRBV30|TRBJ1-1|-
TGTGCCTGGAGTGTACGAAGTTGGGGCGGAGGACGGGGGAGCACTGAAGCTTTCTTT
CAWSVRSWGGGRGSTEAFF
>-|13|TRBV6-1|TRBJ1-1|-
TGTGCCACCAGGCGCCTAATGAACACTGAAGCTTTCTTT
CATRRLMNTEAFF
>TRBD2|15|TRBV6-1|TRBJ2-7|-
TGTGCCAGCATCCCACTAGCGGGTAGCTCCTACGAGCAGTACTTC
CASIPLAGSSYEQYF
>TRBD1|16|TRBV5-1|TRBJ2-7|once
TGCGCCAGCAGCTTGGCCTGGGACAGGGGATCCTACGAGCAGTACTTC
CASSLAWDRGSYEQYF